This TCR beta chain was observed in a study of blood T cells in healthy people across ages. For the study at large: Template switching recovered approximately one barcoded beta molecule for every two T cells.

About this clonotype itself: What it recognizes is unknown. An end of the junction differs from the germline gene, which may be a read error.

The CDR3 totals 15 residues. CDR1 SGHVS and CDR2 FNYEAQ come from the germline V gene. Study conclusions and caveats: Per million T cells, TCR beta diversity dropped about linearly as age rose.

Then a second PCR, running roughly 7 to 11 cycles, was carried out with a sample-barcoded 5' primer and a J-beta primer mix. Every cDNA molecule carried a tag from a template-switch adaptor bearing 12 random nucleotides. Every sample returned 2.5 million or more CDR3-containing paired-end reads. Each CDR3 protein gets one entry after TCRdb re-called the 5' RACE reads with MiXCR. Among over 550,000 distinct CDR3 sequences listed, about 30% were seen once. Sample: blood. This sequence was found in a woman older than 75 in good health. This rearrangement joins TRBV7-6 to TRBJ2-1, with D uncertain. The CDR3 sequence: CASSQQPLSYNERFF. The CDR3 nucleotides read TGTGCCAGCAGCCAACAGCCTCTTTCCTACAATGAGCGGTTCTTC.